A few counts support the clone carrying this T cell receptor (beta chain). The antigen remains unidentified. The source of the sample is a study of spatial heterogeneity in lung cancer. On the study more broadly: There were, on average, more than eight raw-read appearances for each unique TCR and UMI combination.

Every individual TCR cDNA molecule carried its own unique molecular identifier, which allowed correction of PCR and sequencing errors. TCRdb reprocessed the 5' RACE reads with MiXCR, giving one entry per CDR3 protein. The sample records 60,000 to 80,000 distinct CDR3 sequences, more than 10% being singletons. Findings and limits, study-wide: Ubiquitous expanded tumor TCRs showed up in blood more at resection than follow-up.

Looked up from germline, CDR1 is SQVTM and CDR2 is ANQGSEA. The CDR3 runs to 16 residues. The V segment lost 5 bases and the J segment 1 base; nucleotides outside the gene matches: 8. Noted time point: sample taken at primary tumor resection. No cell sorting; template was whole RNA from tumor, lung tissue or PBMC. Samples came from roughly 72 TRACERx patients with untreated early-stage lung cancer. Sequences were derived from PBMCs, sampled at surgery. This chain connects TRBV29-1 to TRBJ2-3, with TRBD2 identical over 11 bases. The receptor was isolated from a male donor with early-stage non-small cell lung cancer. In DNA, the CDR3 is TGCAGCGTTCGCTTAGCGGGAGGGAGCGGCACAGATACGCAGTATTTT. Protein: CSVRLAGGSGTDTQYF.